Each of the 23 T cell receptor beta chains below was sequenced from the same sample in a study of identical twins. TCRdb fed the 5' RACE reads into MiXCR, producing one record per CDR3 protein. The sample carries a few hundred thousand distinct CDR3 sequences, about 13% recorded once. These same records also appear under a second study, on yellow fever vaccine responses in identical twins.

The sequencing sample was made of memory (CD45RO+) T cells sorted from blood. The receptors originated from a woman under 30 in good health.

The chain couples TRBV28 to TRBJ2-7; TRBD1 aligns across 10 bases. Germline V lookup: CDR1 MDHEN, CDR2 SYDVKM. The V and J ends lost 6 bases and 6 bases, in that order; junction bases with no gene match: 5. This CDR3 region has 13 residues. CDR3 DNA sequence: TGTGCCAGCAGCACTGGGGACAGGGGCGAGCAGTACTTC. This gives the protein CASSTGDRGEQYF.

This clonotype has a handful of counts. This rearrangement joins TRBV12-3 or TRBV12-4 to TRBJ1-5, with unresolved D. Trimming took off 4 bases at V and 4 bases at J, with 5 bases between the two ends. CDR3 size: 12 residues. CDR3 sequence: CASSSGNQPQHF. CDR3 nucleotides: TGTGCCAGCAGTTCAGGAAATCAGCCCCAGCATTTT.

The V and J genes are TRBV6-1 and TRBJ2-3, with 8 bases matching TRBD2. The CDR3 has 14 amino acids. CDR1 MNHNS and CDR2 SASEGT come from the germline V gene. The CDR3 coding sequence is TGTGCTACCCGAGCGGGGGCTAGCACAGATACGCAGTATTTT. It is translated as CATRAGASTDTQYF.

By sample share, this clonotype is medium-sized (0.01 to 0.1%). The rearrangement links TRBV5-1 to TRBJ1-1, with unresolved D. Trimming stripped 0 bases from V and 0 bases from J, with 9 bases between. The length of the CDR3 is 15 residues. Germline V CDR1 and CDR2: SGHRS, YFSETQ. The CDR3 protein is CASSLAGTLNTEAFF. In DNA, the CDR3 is TGCGCCAGCAGCTTGGCGGGCACCTTGAACACTGAAGCTTTCTTT.

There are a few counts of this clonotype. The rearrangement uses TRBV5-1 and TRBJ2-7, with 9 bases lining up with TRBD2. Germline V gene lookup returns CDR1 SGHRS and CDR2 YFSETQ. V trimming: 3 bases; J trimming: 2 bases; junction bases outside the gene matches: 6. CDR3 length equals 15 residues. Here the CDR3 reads CASSSASGMTYEQYF. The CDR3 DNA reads TGCGCCAGCAGCTCGGCTAGCGGGATGACCTACGAGCAGTACTTC.

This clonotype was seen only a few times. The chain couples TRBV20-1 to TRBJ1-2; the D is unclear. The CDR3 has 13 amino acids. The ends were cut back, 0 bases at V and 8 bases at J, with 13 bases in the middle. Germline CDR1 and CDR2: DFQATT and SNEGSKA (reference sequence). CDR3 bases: TGCAGTGCTAGAGATCTGTATGGTGGGGGCTACACCTTC. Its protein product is CSARDLYGGGYTF.

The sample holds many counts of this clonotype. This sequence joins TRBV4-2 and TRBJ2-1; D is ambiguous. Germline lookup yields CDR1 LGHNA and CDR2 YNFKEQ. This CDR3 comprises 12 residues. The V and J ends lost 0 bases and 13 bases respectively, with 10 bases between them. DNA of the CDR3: TGTGCCAGCAGCCAAGATGGTAGGGAACAGTTCTTC. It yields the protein CASSQDGREQFF.

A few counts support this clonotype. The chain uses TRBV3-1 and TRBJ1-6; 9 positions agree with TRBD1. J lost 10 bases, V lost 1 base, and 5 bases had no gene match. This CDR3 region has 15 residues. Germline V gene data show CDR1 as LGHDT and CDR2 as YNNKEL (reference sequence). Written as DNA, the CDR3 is TGTGCCAGCAGCCAAGGGGGACAGGGAAACTCACCCCTCCACTTT. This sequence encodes CASSQGGQGNSPLHF. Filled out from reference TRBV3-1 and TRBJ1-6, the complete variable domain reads DTAVSQTPKYLVTQMGNDKSIKCEQNLGHDTMYWYKQDSKKFLKIMFSYNNKELIINETVPNRFSPKSPDKAHLNLHINSLELGDSAVYFCASSQGGQGNSPLHFGNGTRLTVT.

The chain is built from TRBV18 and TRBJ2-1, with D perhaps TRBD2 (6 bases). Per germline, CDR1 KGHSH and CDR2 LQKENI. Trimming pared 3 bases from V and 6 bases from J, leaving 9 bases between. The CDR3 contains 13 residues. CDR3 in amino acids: CASSPTSTNEQFF. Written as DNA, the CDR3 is TGTGCCAGCTCACCGACTAGTACCAATGAGCAGTTCTTC. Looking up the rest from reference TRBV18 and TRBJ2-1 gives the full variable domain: NAGVMQNPRHLVRRRGQEARLRCSPMKGHSHVYWYRQLPEEGLKFMVYLQKENIIDESGMPKERFSAEFPKEGPSILRIQQVVRGDSAAYFCASSPTSTNEQFFGPGTRLTVL.

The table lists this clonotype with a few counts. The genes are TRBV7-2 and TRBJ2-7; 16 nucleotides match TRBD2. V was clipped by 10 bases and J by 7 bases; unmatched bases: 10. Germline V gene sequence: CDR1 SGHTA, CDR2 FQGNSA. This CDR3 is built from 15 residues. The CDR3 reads CATRGLAGGPREQYF. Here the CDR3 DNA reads TGTGCCACCCGGGGACTAGCGGGAGGGCCTAGGGAGCAGTACTTC.

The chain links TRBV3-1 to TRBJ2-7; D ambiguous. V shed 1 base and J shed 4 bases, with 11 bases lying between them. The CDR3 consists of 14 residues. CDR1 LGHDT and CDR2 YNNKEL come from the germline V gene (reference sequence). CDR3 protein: CASSQAMGLYEQYF. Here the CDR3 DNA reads TGTGCCAGCAGCCAAGCTATGGGGTTATACGAGCAGTACTTC.

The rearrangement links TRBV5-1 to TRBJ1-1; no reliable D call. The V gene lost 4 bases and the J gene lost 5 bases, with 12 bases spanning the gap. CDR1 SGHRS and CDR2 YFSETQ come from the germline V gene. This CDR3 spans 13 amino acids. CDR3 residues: CASSPLLQTEAFF. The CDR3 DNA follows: TGCGCCAGCAGCCCATTGTTACAGACTGAAGCTTTCTTT. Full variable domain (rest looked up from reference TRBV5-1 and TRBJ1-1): KAGVTQTPRYLIKTRGQQVTLSCSPISGHRSVSWYQQTPGQGLQFLFEYFSETQRNKGNFPGRFSGRQFSNSRSEMNVSTLELGDSALYLCASSPLLQTEAFFGQGTRLTVV.

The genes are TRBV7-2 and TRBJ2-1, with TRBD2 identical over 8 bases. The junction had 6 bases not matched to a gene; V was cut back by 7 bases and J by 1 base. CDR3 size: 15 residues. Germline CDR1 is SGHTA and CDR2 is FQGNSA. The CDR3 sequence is CASTFSGDSYNEQFF. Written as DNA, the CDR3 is TGTGCCAGCACCTTTAGCGGGGATTCCTACAATGAGCAGTTCTTC.

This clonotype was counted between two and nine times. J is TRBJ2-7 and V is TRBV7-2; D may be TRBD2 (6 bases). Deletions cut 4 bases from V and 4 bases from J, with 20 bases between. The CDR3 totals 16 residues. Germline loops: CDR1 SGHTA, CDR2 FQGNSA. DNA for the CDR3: TGTGCCAGCAGCTACCGGGGAGGCCGATCCCCATACGAGCAGTACTTC. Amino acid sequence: CASSYRGGRSPYEQYF.

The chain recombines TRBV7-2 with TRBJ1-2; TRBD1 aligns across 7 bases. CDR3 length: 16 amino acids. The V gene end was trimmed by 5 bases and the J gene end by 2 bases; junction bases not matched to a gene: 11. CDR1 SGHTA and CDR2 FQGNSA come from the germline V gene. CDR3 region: CASSAGGGRYNYGYTF. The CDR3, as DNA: TGTGCCAGCAGCGCAGGGGGTGGCAGATACAACTATGGCTACACCTTC. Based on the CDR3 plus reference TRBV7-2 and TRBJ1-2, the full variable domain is GAGVSQSPSNKVTEKGKDVELRCDPISGHTALYWYRQSLGQGLEFLIYFQGNSAPDKSGLPSDRFSAERTGGSVSTLTIQRTQQEDSAVYLCASSAGGGRYNYGYTFGSGTRLTVV.

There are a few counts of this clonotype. CDR3 region: CASLPRELRAYEQYF. In DNA form, the CDR3 reads TGTGCCAGCCTCCCACGGGAGTTGAGGGCCTACGAGCAGTACTTC. V usage is TRBV6-2 or TRBV6-3 and J usage is TRBJ2-7; possible D gene TRBD2, 6 bases. V was pared by 8 bases and J by 2 bases, with 19 bases between. Germline V gene data show CDR1 as MNHEY and CDR2 as SVGEGT. The CDR3 consists of 15 residues.

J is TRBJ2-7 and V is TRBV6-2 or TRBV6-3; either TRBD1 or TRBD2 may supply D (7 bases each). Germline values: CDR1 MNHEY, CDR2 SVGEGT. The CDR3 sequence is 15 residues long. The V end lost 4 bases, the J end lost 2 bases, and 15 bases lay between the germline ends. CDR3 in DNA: TGTGCCAGCAGTTCGACAGGGAGGGGAACCTACGAGCAGTACTTC. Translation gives CASSSTGRGTYEQYF.

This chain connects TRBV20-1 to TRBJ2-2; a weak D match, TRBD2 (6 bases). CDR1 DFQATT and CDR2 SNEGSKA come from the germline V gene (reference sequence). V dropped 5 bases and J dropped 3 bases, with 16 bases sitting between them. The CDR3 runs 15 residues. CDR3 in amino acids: CSAQGRDSYTGELFF. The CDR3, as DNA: TGCAGTGCTCAAGGCCGGGACTCCTACACCGGGGAGCTGTTTTTT.

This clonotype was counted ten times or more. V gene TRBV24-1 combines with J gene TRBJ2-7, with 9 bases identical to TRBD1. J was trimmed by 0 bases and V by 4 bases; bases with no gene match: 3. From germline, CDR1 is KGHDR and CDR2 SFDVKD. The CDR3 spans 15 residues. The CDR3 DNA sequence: TGTGCCACCAGTGACGACAGGGGGTCCTCCTACGAGCAGTACTTC. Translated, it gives CATSDDRGSSYEQYF.

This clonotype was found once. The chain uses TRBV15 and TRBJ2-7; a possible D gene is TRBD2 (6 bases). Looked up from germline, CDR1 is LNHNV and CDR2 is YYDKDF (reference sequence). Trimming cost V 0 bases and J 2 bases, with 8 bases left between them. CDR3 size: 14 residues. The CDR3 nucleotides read TGTGCCACCAGCAGAGAGCGGGGCCCCTACGAGCAGTACTTC. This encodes CATSRERGPYEQYF.

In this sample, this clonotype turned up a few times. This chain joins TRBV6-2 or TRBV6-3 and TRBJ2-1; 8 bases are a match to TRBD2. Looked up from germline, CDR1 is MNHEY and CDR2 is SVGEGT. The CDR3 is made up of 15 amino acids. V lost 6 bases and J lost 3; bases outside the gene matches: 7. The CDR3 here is CASRFSGNSYNEQFF. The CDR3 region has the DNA TGTGCCAGCAGATTTAGCGGGAACAGCTACAATGAGCAGTTCTTC.

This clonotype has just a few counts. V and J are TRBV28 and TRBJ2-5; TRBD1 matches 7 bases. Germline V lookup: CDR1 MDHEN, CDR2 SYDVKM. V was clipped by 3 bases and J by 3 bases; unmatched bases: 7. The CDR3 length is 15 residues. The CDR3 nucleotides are TGTGCCAGCAGTTTCCCCGGGACAGAGGAAGAGACCCAGTACTTC. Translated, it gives CASSFPGTEEETQYF.

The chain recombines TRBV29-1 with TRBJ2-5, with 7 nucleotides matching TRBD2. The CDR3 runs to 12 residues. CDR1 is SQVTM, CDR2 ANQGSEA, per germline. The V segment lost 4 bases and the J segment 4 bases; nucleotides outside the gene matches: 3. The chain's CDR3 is CSVGWGGETQYF. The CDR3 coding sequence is TGCAGCGTTGGCTGGGGGGGAGAGACCCAGTACTTC.